Sequencing of this T cell receptor beta chain was carried out in a study of vaccination and CD4 T cells after COVID-19. Study at large: For post-vaccine samples, collection took place a median approximately 77 days after dose two, ranging from 14 to 241. No peptide, an HIV-1 Nef pool, or a CEFX pool was what each control culture received. General observations from the study: A median about 90% of convalescent patients' SARS-CoV-2-reactive clones emerged only after vaccination. Median SARS-CoV-2-reactive clonotype numbers went from approximately 21 to 38; this increase was not significant.

Comments on this clonotype: Its cognate antigen is unknown.

The Oncomine TCR Beta short-read assay sequenced DNA from cultured CD4+ T cells. Each CDR3 protein is one row after TCRdb ran MiXCR on the PCR reads. In the table there are around 20,000 distinct CDR3 sequences, 55% to 70% of which are singletons. Treatment reported: roughly 10-day PBMC culture with coronavirus spike peptide pools or control peptides (ViraFEST assay). The CDR3 has 14 amino acids. The germline gives CDR1 DFQATT, CDR2 SNEGSKA (reference sequence). The V segment lost 3 bases and the J segment 6 bases; nucleotides outside the gene matches: 6. The rearrangement links TRBV20-1 to TRBJ2-1, with 9 bases that match TRBD2. Sequenced here: CD4+ T cells from blood, cultured in vitro, sampled after SARS-CoV-2 vaccination. The TCR comes from a human donor who had recovered from COVID-19. The CDR3 DNA reads TGCAGTGCTAGTATAGCGGGGGAGATCAATGAGCAGTTCTTC. It yields the protein CSASIAGEINEQFF.